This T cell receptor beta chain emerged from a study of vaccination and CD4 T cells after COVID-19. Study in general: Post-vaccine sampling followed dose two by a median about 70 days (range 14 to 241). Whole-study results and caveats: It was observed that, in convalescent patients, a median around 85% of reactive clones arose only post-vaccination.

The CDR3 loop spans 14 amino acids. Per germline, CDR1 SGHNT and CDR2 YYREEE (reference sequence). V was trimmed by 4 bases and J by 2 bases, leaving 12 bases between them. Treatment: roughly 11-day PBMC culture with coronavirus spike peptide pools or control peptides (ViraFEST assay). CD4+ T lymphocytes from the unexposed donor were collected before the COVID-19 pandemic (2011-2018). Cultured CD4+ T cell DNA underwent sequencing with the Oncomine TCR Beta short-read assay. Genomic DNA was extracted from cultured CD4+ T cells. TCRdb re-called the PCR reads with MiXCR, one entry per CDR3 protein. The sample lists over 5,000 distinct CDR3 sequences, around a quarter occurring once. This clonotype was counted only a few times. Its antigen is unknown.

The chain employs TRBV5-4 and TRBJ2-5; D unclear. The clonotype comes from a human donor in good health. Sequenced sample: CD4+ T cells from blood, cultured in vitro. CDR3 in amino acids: CASSRKDGQETQYF. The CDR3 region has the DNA TGTGCCAGCAGCAGGAAGGACGGACAAGAGACCCAGTACTTC.